Listed here are 11 T cell receptor beta chains from one sample, sequenced in a study of CD8+ T cells in alopecia areata. Treatment in this sample: oral pan-JAK inhibitor, 5-10 mg twice daily. Reverse transcription of extracted RNA yielded cDNA, which provided the sequencing template. Here immunoSEQ multiplex PCR was the method, and the copy in TCRdb shows in-frame clones only, minus some. The repertoire consists of 200,000 to 250,000 clones, with more than 45% occurring once and the leading ten covering roughly 1.5%. The sequences come from CD4+ T cells sorted from blood, collected at week 4, from a patient treated with tofacitinib. These receptors all stem from a human donor with alopecia areata.

The chain employs TRBV6-5 and TRBJ2-1, with TRBD2 matching 8 bases. V lost 2 bases to trimming and J lost 8 bases; unmatched junction nucleotides: 5. The CDR3 has 14 residues. The germline CDR1 and CDR2 sequences are MNHEY and SVGAGI. CDR3 coding DNA: TGTGCCAGCAGTTACGGGACTAGTAACCATGAGCAGTTCTTC. It is translated as CASSYGTSNHEQFF.

The rearrangement links TRBV10-3 to TRBJ1-1; D call uncertain. Trimming shortened V by 4 bases and J by 6 bases, and 9 bases separated the two germline ends. The CDR3 has 12 residues. Germline CDR1 is ENHRY and CDR2 is SYGVKD. CDR3 nucleotide sequence: TGTGCCATCAGTGTTCGGCCCTCTGAAGCTTTCTTT. It encodes CAISVRPSEAFF.

This sequence joins TRBV5-4 and TRBJ1-2; D remains ambiguous. The CDR3 totals 11 residues. CDR1 SGHNT and CDR2 YYREEE come from the germline V gene (reference sequence). CDR3 region: CAMKGSDGYTF. CDR3 in DNA: TGTGCTATGAAGGGCTCGGATGGCTACACCTTC.

This chain connects TRBV6-5 to TRBJ2-2; weak D call: TRBD1 (5 bases). CDR3 length: 12 amino acids. Germline assignment: CDR1 MNHEY and CDR2 SVGAGI. V was clipped by 5 bases and J by 5 bases, with 6 bases between them. CDR3 region: CASSQGTGELFF. The CDR3 region has the DNA TGTGCCAGCAGTCAGGGAACCGGGGAGCTGTTTTTT.

The chain joins TRBV4-3 to TRBJ2-1; D is ambiguous. CDR1 and CDR2 (germline): LGHNA, YSLEER. Trimming pared 3 bases from V and 4 bases from J, leaving 7 bases between. CDR3 length equals 13 residues. CDR3 residues: CASSHGMYNEQFF. CDR3 sequence (DNA): TGCGCCAGCAGCCATGGGATGTACAATGAGCAGTTCTTC.

The chain is built from TRBV9 and TRBJ2-3, with TRBD2 identical over 7 bases. The CDR3 runs to 13 residues. V lost 2 bases, J lost 7 bases, and 4 bases stayed unmatched. Germline CDR1 is SGDLS and CDR2 is YYNGEE. The CDR3 nucleotides are TGTGCCAGCAGCGTCACTAGCGCTTATACGCAGTATTTT. Translated, it gives CASSVTSAYTQYF.

In its sample, this clone was seen once. The V and J genes are TRBV4-3 and TRBJ1-1; the D gene is possibly TRBD1 (5 bases). Trimming removed 0 bases at V and 0 bases at J, with 17 bases between. The germline CDR1 and CDR2 sequences are LGHNA and YSLEER. The CDR3 loop spans 18 amino acids. In DNA form, the CDR3 reads TGCGCCAGCAGCCAAGAAAAGTGGGCAGGGAGCTTGAACACTGAAGCTTTCTTT. It yields the protein CASSQEKWAGSLNTEAFF.

The V gene is TRBV18, the J gene TRBJ2-1; 9 bases line up with TRBD1. The CDR3 consists of 15 residues. Trimming took 3 bases from V and 6 from J; bases not matched to a gene: 6. Per the germline V gene, CDR1 is KGHSH and CDR2 is LQKENI. The CDR3 nucleotides are TGTGCCAGCTCACCGGGGACAGGGTTTGGCAATGAGCAGTTCTTC. Amino acid sequence: CASSPGTGFGNEQFF.

This clone occurred a few times. The CDR3 sequence: CASSPRAHPYEQYF. The CDR3 coding sequence is TGTGCCAGCTCGCCAAGAGCGCACCCCTACGAGCAGTACTTC. The rearrangement links TRBV19 to TRBJ2-7; D is unclear. Germline V gene data show CDR1 as LNHDA and CDR2 as SQIVND (reference sequence). The CDR3 sequence is 14 residues long. V was trimmed by 9 bases and J by 2 bases, leaving 17 bases between them.

This clone was detected a few times. The rearrangement joins TRBV23-1 to TRBJ2-7; D gene unclear. TRBV23-1 carries the ORF label, with uncertain function. Trimming took off 8 bases at V and 6 bases at J, with 8 bases between the two ends. CDR3 length equals 10 residues. In DNA, the CDR3 is TGCGCCAGCTACCTCGTCGAGCAGTACTTC. Its protein product is CASYLVEQYF.

The gene calls are TRBV29-1 and TRBJ1-5; D call uncertain. Germline lookup yields CDR1 SQVTM and CDR2 ANQGSEA. V lost 3 bases and J lost 6, with 12 bases in between. There are 13 residues in the CDR3. The CDR3 reads CSVEEAEGQPQHF. The CDR3, as DNA: TGCAGCGTTGAGGAGGCGGAAGGTCAGCCCCAGCATTTT.